A selection of T cell receptor beta chains follows, all from one sample in a study of early T cells in non-severe SARS-CoV-2 infection. Via MiXCR, TCRdb re-called the 5' RACE reads, giving one row per CDR3 protein. There are 63,000 or so distinct CDR3 sequences in the sample; about an eighth occur only once, and around 6.3% lies in the top ten. The specimen was whole blood. These receptors all come from an adult who was a healthcare worker with PCR-confirmed SARS-CoV-2 infection or an uninfected control (not recorded which). Both conserved end residues are trimmed from each CDR3. Fields, in order: J gene, V gene, CDR3 protein.

j_call: TRBJ2-3
v_call: TRBV4-2
cdr3_aa: ASSQDRAGGPSDTQY

j_call: TRBJ1-1
v_call: TRBV5-5
cdr3_aa: ASTLNRGNTEAF

j_call: TRBJ2-1
v_call: TRBV9
cdr3_aa: ASSVGEAGSSYNEQF

j_call: TRBJ2-3
v_call: TRBV6-5
cdr3_aa: ASSYLSGRSTDTQY

j_call: TRBJ1-5
v_call: TRBV28
cdr3_aa: ASSERLGNQPQH

j_call: TRBJ2-7
v_call: TRBV20-1
cdr3_aa: SAIAGWEYEQY

j_call: TRBJ2-1
v_call: TRBV2
cdr3_aa: ASRGVGKSYNEQF

j_call: TRBJ2-5
v_call: TRBV5-1
cdr3_aa: ASSLFNPLGETQY

j_call: TRBJ2-5
v_call: TRBV12-3/TRBV12-4
cdr3_aa: ASSLREGKETQY

j_call: TRBJ1-6
v_call: TRBV6-2/TRBV6-3
cdr3_aa: ASSGTGGNSPLH

j_call: TRBJ2-3
v_call: TRBV10-3
cdr3_aa: AIRSGLGGPDTQY

j_call: TRBJ2-4
v_call: TRBV5-1
cdr3_aa: ASSLDVLSDSIAKNIQY

j_call: TRBJ1-1
v_call: TRBV6-6
cdr3_aa: ASSWTGGSTEAF

j_call: TRBJ2-2
v_call: TRBV28
cdr3_aa: ASKRQNTGELF

j_call: TRBJ2-3
v_call: TRBV10-2
cdr3_aa: ATKGGRTDTQY

j_call: TRBJ2-1
v_call: TRBV20-1
cdr3_aa: SAPLGASGRGGYNEQF

j_call: TRBJ2-3
v_call: TRBV5-1
cdr3_aa: ASSFSVDTQY

j_call: TRBJ2-5
v_call: TRBV20-1
cdr3_aa: SASLPRGGFYETQY

j_call: TRBJ1-5
v_call: TRBV6-1
cdr3_aa: ASRKEGALSNQPQH

j_call: TRBJ1-6
v_call: TRBV3-1
cdr3_aa: ASSQDAGSSPLH

j_call: TRBJ2-7
v_call: TRBV11-3
cdr3_aa: ASSVRDRASYEQY

j_call: TRBJ2-6
v_call: TRBV11-2
cdr3_aa: ASSRTPGANVLT

j_call: TRBJ2-1
v_call: TRBV19
cdr3_aa: ASSAPRTSGGRNEQF

j_call: TRBJ2-2
v_call: TRBV28
cdr3_aa: ASSPGTRGELF

j_call: TRBJ1-1
v_call: TRBV5-1
cdr3_aa: ASSLMNLNTEAF

j_call: TRBJ2-2
v_call: TRBV7-9
cdr3_aa: ASIHSTPRNTGELF

j_call: TRBJ1-4
v_call: TRBV20-1
cdr3_aa: SATDTPNEKLF

j_call: TRBJ1-1
v_call: TRBV20-1
cdr3_aa: SAETGMGAF

j_call: TRBJ2-1
v_call: TRBV6-4
cdr3_aa: ASSDSEANEQF

j_call: TRBJ2-5
v_call: TRBV27
cdr3_aa: ASRGTGQETQY

j_call: TRBJ2-5
v_call: TRBV18
cdr3_aa: VSSPQDFQPQY

j_call: TRBJ2-7
v_call: TRBV27
cdr3_aa: ACMPLWTSGDYEQY

j_call: TRBJ1-1
v_call: TRBV7-3
cdr3_aa: ASSQTGRFDTEAF

j_call: TRBJ2-7
v_call: TRBV7-2
cdr3_aa: ASSLGRQTYEQY

j_call: TRBJ2-5
v_call: TRBV11-3
cdr3_aa: ASSLKRKETQY

j_call: TRBJ2-2
v_call: TRBV12-3/TRBV12-4
cdr3_aa: ASSLVTRTGTSGANTGELF

j_call: TRBJ2-7
v_call: TRBV29-1
cdr3_aa: SVAPQGGYEQY

j_call: TRBJ2-2
v_call: TRBV7-8
cdr3_aa: ASSFTGGTGELF

j_call: TRBJ2-3
v_call: TRBV4-3
cdr3_aa: ASSQGSAGGSTDTQY

j_call: TRBJ1-1
v_call: TRBV10-1
cdr3_aa: ASSAWTGGTEAF

j_call: TRBJ1-5
v_call: TRBV20-1
cdr3_aa: SAQQGASSNQPQH

j_call: TRBJ2-1
v_call: TRBV7-8
cdr3_aa: GSSLSGAYNEQF

j_call: TRBJ2-3
v_call: TRBV7-6
cdr3_aa: ASSLAGDRVTDTQY

j_call: TRBJ2-7
v_call: TRBV20-1
cdr3_aa: SARDIRWTSGRDEQY

j_call: TRBJ2-5
v_call: TRBV3-1
cdr3_aa: ASSQRGWETQY

j_call: TRBJ1-1
v_call: TRBV9
cdr3_aa: ASSVDGSPNTEAF

j_call: TRBJ2-5
v_call: TRBV7-2
cdr3_aa: ASSLVEQETQY

j_call: TRBJ2-1
v_call: TRBV4-1
cdr3_aa: ASSRATGGWNEQF

j_call: TRBJ1-6
v_call: TRBV20-1
cdr3_aa: SARTRDRGNSPLH

j_call: TRBJ2-2
v_call: TRBV6-5
cdr3_aa: ASSYSRGGTGELF

j_call: TRBJ2-1
v_call: TRBV5-5
cdr3_aa: ASSLEALLTYNEQF